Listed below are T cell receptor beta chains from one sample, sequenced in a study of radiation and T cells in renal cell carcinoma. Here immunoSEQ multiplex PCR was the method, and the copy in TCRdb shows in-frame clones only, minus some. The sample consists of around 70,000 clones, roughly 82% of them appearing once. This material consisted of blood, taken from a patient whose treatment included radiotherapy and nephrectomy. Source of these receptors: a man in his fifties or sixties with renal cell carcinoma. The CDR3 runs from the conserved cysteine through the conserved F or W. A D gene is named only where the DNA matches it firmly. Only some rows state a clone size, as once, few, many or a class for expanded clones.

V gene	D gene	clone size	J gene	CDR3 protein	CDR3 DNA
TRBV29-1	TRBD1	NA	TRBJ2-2	CSVGTGTGWTGELFF	TGCAGCGTTGGGACCGGGACAGGGTGGACCGGGGAGCTGTTTTTT
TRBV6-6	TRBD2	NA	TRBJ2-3	CASSFSGRATDTQYF	TGTGCCAGCAGTTTTAGCGGGAGAGCCACAGATACGCAGTATTTT
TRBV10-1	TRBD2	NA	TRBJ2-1	CASSGTRSGNEQFF	TGCGCCAGCAGTGGGACTAGAAGCGGCAATGAGCAGTTCTTC
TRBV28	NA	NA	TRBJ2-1	CASRIPSGEQFF	TGTGCCAGTCGAATCCCCTCAGGGGAGCAGTTCTTC
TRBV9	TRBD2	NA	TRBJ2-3	CASSVGGAGVAGAFPTDTQYF	TGTGCCAGCAGCGTAGGGGGCGCTGGGGTAGCGGGAGCCTTTCCCACAGATACGCAGTATTTT
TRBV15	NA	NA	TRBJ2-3	CATSRASQGAADTQYF	TGTGCCACCAGCAGAGCTTCCCAAGGGGCAGCAGATACGCAGTATTTT
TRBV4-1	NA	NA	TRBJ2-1	CASSQGPLWGSYNEQFF	TGCGCCAGCAGCCAGGGCCCTTTATGGGGGTCCTACAATGAGCAGTTCTTC
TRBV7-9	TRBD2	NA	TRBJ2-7	CASSLAFGGSVYEQYF	TGTGCCAGCAGCTTAGCGTTTGGCGGGAGCGTCTACGAGCAGTACTTC
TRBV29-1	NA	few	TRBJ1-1	CSVEGGWTEAFF	TGCAGCGTTGAAGGGGGCTGGACTGAAGCTTTCTTT
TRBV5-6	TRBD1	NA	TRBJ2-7	CASSLGQGAYEQYF	TGTGCCAGCAGCTTAGGACAGGGGGCATACGAGCAGTACTTC
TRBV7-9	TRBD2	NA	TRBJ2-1	CASSLGREGTSEQFF	TGTGCCAGCAGCCTGGGGCGGGAGGGCACCAGTGAGCAGTTCTTC
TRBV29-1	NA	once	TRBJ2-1	CSVEADNPPNEQFF	TGCAGCGTTGAGGCGGACAACCCGCCCAATGAGCAGTTCTTC
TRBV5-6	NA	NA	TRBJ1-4	CASSLGTTNEKLFF	TGTGCCAGCAGCTTGGGGACAACTAATGAAAAACTGTTTTTT
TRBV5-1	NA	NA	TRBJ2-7	CASSLGSGESYEQYF	TGCGCCAGCAGCTTGGGCTCCGGGGAATCCTACGAGCAGTACTTC
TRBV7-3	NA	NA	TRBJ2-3	CASSASWTDTQYF	TGTGCCAGCAGCGCGTCTTGGACAGATACGCAGTATTTT
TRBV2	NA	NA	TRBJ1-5	CASRETGMNQPQHF	TGTGCCAGCAGGGAGACAGGAATGAATCAGCCCCAGCATTTT
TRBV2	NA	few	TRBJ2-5	CASSEYTVQETQYF	TGTGCCAGCAGTGAATATACAGTCCAAGAGACCCAGTACTTC
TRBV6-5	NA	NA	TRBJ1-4	CASSYSEGRKLFF	TGTGCCAGCAGTTACTCGGAAGGTCGAAAACTGTTTTTT
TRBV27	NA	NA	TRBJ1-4	CASSLGRGEKLFF	TGTGCCAGCAGTTTGGGCCGGGGTGAAAAACTGTTTTTT
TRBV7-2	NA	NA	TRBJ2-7	CASSRRGGSYEQYF	TGTGCCAGCAGCCGACGAGGAGGATCCTACGAGCAGTACTTC
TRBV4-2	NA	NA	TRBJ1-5	CASSQDYNQPQHF	TGTGCCAGCAGCCAAGATTATAATCAGCCCCAGCATTTT
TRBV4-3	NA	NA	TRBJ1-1	CASSQVTATEAFF	TGCGCCAGCAGCCAAGTGACGGCCACTGAAGCTTTCTTT
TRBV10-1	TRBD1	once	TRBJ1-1	CASSYYRGRNTEAFF	TGCGCCAGCTCCTATTACAGGGGTCGGAACACTGAAGCTTTCTTT
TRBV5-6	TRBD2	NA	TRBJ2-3	CASSFLTSGGGLDTQYF	TGTGCCAGCAGCTTCTTGACTAGCGGAGGTGGGCTAGATACGCAGTATTTT